This entry features one T cell receptor (beta chain) sequence. CDR1 is SGDLS, CDR2 YYNGEE, per germline. Trimming cost V 1 base and J 15 bases; bases outside gene matches: 7. There are 13 residues in the CDR3. This sample was included in a study of blood T cell repertoires in COVID-19. Here immunoSEQ multiplex PCR was the method, and the copy in TCRdb shows in-frame clones only, minus some. This sample has 250,000 to 350,000 clones, with 70% to 85% found just once. The sequence was obtained from a human donor with COVID-19, enrolled during active disease. The donor label of this sample is uncertain. The chain recombines TRBV9 with TRBJ2-3, with 11 nucleotides matching TRBD2. The specimen was peripheral blood. The CDR3 sequence is CASSVTPTSGTYF. CDR3 in DNA: TGTGCCAGCAGCGTAACACCGACTAGCGGGACTTATTTT.